These 11 T cell receptor beta chains came from one sample sequenced in a study of T-cell reconstitution after alpha-beta-depleted transplantation in children. It was with unique molecular identifiers that the TCRbeta library was prepared. In TCRdb, the PCR reads were re-called with MiXCR into one record per CDR3 protein. The profile covers approximately 350,000 distinct CDR3 sequences, with roughly 13% appearing a single time and over 3.5% taken by the ten largest. The source material was PBMCs, sampled from the stem cell graft. The receptors were sampled from a human donor who donated a stem cell graft to a child with Fanconi anemia.

The V gene is TRBV5-1, the J gene TRBJ1-1; D is unclear. Germline CDR1 reads SGHRS; CDR2 reads YFSETQ. The CDR3 is made up of 13 amino acids. V shed 0 bases and J shed 7 bases, with 10 bases lying between them. CDR3 in amino acids: CASSLVADGEAFF. The CDR3 DNA is TGCGCCAGCAGCTTGGTGGCTGATGGTGAAGCTTTCTTT.

This clonotype was counted only a few times. The chain employs TRBV7-6 and TRBJ2-2; 8 bases are shared with TRBD1. V lost 3 bases, J lost 5 bases, and 2 bases stayed unmatched. This CDR3 contains 14 residues. Germline lookup yields CDR1 SGHVS and CDR2 FNYEAQ. The CDR3 here is CASSLTGATGELFF. The CDR3 bases are TGTGCCAGCAGCTTGACAGGGGCGACCGGGGAGCTGTTTTTT. The full variable domain, with the rest looked up from reference TRBV7-6 and TRBJ2-2, is GAGVSQSPRYKVTKRGQDVALRCDPISGHVSLYWYRQALGQGPEFLTYFNYEAQQDKSGLPNDRFSAERPEGSISTLTIQRTEQRDSAMYRCASSLTGATGELFFGEGSRLTVL.

This clonotype was observed at least ten times. In nucleotides, the CDR3 is TGCAGTGCCAGCGGGGGGGAAACGTACCAAGAGACCCAGTACTTC. Its protein product is CSASGGETYQETQYF. The chain carries TRBV20-1 and TRBJ2-5; 10 bases agree with TRBD2. CDR3 length: 15 amino acids. The V gene end was trimmed by 6 bases and the J gene end by 0 bases; junction bases not matched to a gene: 7. CDR1 is DFQATT and CDR2 is SNEGSKA in the germline V gene (reference sequence).

This clonotype was observed at least ten times. This chain uses TRBV4-1 with TRBJ2-7, with a tentative D call TRBD1 (5 bases). The CDR3 is 13 residues long. Germline loops: CDR1 MGHRA, CDR2 YSYEKL. V was cut by 0 bases and J by 2 bases, with 5 bases left in between. CDR3 protein: CASSQDRAYEQYF. The CDR3 bases are TGCGCCAGCAGCCAAGACAGGGCCTACGAGCAGTACTTC.

The chain uses TRBV3-1 and TRBJ2-5; perhaps TRBD2 as D (7 bases). Germline lookup yields CDR1 LGHDT and CDR2 YNNKEL (reference sequence). Trimming took off 10 bases at V and 1 base at J, with 16 bases between the two ends. The CDR3 runs to 14 residues. The CDR3 DNA sequence: TGTGCCACCTTAGACGGGGGGCTCCAAGAGACCCAGTACTTC. The encoded protein is CATLDGGLQETQYF.

This clonotype was found a few times. CDR3 coding DNA: TGTGCCATCAGGGACGGCCAAGACTATGGCTACACCTTC. It yields the protein CAIRDGQDYGYTF. This chain uses TRBV10-3 with TRBJ1-2; unclear D gene. The V end was cut by 6 bases, the J end by 3 bases, with 11 bases between. The CDR3 totals 13 residues. Germline V gives CDR1 ENHRY, CDR2 SYGVKD.

This clonotype was detected only a few times. The rearrangement links TRBV4-2 to TRBJ1-5; D is unclear. CDR3 size: 15 residues. Trimming shortened V by 0 bases and J by 2 bases, and 8 bases separated the two germline ends. Germline V gene sequence: CDR1 LGHNA, CDR2 YNFKEQ. The CDR3 DNA is TGTGCCAGCAGCCAAGATCGGTTTCGCAATCAGCCCCAGCATTTT. This encodes CASSQDRFRNQPQHF.

This clonotype was counted between two and nine times. This chain links TRBV25-1 with TRBJ2-2, with D possibly TRBD1 on 6 matching bases. CDR1 and CDR2 from the germline V gene are MGHDK and SYGVNS. The V and J ends lost 10 bases and 7 bases respectively, with 16 bases between them. The CDR3 totals 13 residues. The DNA of the CDR3 is TGTGCCACCGAACAGGGCACAGACGGGGAGCTGTTTTTT. This sequence encodes CATEQGTDGELFF. The whole variable domain, remainder taken from reference TRBV25-1 and TRBJ2-2, is EADIYQTPRYLVIGTGKKITLECSQTMGHDKMYWYQQDPGMELHLIHYSYGVNSTEKGDLSSESTVSRIRTEHFPLTLESARPSHTSQYLCATEQGTDGELFFGEGSRLTVL.

In this sample, this clonotype turned up a few times. The CDR3 DNA sequence: TGTGCCAGCAGTTACCGGGATTATGGTGGCGAGCAGTACGTC. Translated: CASSYRDYGGEQYV. V is TRBV6-5 and J is TRBJ2-7; weak D call: TRBD2 (5 bases). The CDR3 sequence is 14 residues long. From germline, CDR1 is MNHEY and CDR2 SVGAGI. The V end lost 2 bases, the J end lost 6 bases, and 14 bases lay between the germline ends.

This clonotype has a count of ten or more. The chain is built from TRBV29-1 and TRBJ2-3, with D unresolved. The CDR3 totals 10 residues. CDR1 and CDR2 from the germline V gene are SQVTM and ANQGSEA. The ends were cut back, 4 bases at V and 6 bases at J, with 5 bases in the middle. In DNA form, the CDR3 reads TGCAGCGTTGGGTCCGATACGCAGTATTTT. It codes for CSVGSDTQYF.

In DNA form, the CDR3 reads TGTGCCAGCAGCTGGGACATGGGAGTGGATGAGCAGTTCTTC. Protein: CASSWDMGVDEQFF. The chain uses TRBV27 and TRBJ2-1, with D tentatively TRBD1 (6 bases). Germline CDR1 is MNHEY and CDR2 is SMNVEV (reference sequence). The CDR3 totals 14 residues. Trimming cost V 6 bases and J 8 bases, with 17 bases left between them.